The 10 T cell receptor beta chains listed next were all sequenced from one sample in a study of shared clonotypes between healthy human individuals. Profiled with immunoSEQ multiplex PCR; TCRdb holds only in-frame clones, not every one. Seen here are about 2.1 million clones, about 92% observed once, and the top ten hold more than 1.5%. Selected positively for CCR7 and CD45RO-negative, naive CD8 cells excluded terminally differentiated effector memory CD45RA+ cells. Material: naive CD8+ T cells from PBMCs. These receptors all come from a man aged 18 to 30 in good health. Some clones in this sample may be carry-over from other donors' samples.

The rearrangement uses TRBV7-2 and TRBJ2-5; the match to TRBD2 covers 8 bases. Germline V CDR1 and CDR2: SGHTA, FQGNSA. J lost 3 bases, V lost 5 bases, and 14 bases had no gene match. The CDR3 spans 17 residues. The CDR3 loop is CASSLSRLARGEETQYF. CDR3 nucleotides: TGTGCCAGCAGCCTCTCTCGGCTCGCGCGGGGGGAAGAGACCCAGTACTTC.

This clone was found once. The gene calls are TRBV7-9 and TRBJ1-1; D gene uncertain. Germline CDR1 SEHNR, CDR2 FQNEAQ (reference sequence). There are 15 residues in the CDR3. The V end lost 0 bases, the J end lost 1 base, and 9 bases lay between the germline ends. CDR3 protein: CASSLAFFSNTEAFF. CDR3 DNA: TGTGCCAGCAGCTTAGCTTTTTTCTCGAACACTGAAGCTTTCTTT.

V usage is TRBV2 and J usage is TRBJ2-7; tentative D call: TRBD1 (6 bases). Germline-derived CDR1 and CDR2 are SNHLY and FYNNEI. With 8 bases removed from V and 2 bases from J, the gap between germline ends came to 16 bases. This CDR3 is 14 amino acids long. The CDR3 is CASGQGSFTYEQYF. CDR3 sequence (DNA): TGTGCCAGCGGGCAGGGGAGTTTTACCTACGAGCAGTACTTC.

The chain links TRBV9 to TRBJ2-7, with D possibly being TRBD1 (5 bases). This CDR3 is 14 amino acids long. Germline V CDR1 and CDR2: SGDLS, YYNGEE. V was trimmed by 4 bases and J by 0 bases, leaving 11 bases between them. The CDR3 bases are TGTGCCAGCAGCCCCCGACAGAACTCCTACGAGCAGTACTTC. Its protein product is CASSPRQNSYEQYF.

The chain couples TRBV29-1 to TRBJ1-1, with D possibly being TRBD1 (5 bases). V lost 4 bases and J 5 bases, leaving 14 bases between the germline ends. Germline loops: CDR1 SQVTM, CDR2 ANQGSEA. CDR3 length equals 13 residues. The CDR3 region is CSVGDGRRTEAFF. CDR3 nucleotide sequence: TGCAGCGTTGGGGACGGTCGAAGGACTGAAGCTTTCTTT.

The V call is TRBV11-2, the J call TRBJ2-5; D is possibly TRBD1 (6 bases). Trimming pared 3 bases from V and 4 bases from J, leaving 15 bases between. The CDR3 consists of 15 residues. The germline V gene encodes CDR1 SGHAT and CDR2 FQNNGV. CDR3 nucleotides: TGTGCCAGCAGCTTGACAGGCTCGGTCGTAGAGACCCAGTACTTC. Protein: CASSLTGSVVETQYF.

The CDR3 DNA sequence: TGTGCCAGCAGTTTGACTAGCGGGAACCGAGGTACGCAGTATTTT. Translating gives CASSLTSGNRGTQYF. The chain uses TRBV28 and TRBJ2-3; 11 positions agree with TRBD2. This CDR3 comprises 15 residues. Germline CDR1 is MDHEN and CDR2 is SYDVKM. V was pared by 3 bases and J by 8 bases, with 7 bases of the junction left unmatched.

A few counts support this clone. The rearrangement links TRBV20-1 to TRBJ1-1; no clear D. Germline CDR1 and CDR2: DFQATT and SNEGSKA (reference sequence). CDR3 length: 11 amino acids. The V gene lost 0 bases and the J gene lost 7 bases, with 6 bases spanning the gap. CDR3 nucleotides: TGCAGTGCTAGAGACGGGCATGAAGCTTTCTTT. Residues: CSARDGHEAFF.

This clone was observed a handful of times. The sample contains more than one DNA sequence encoding this CDR3. The genes are TRBV2 and TRBJ1-1; unclear D gene. V was shortened by 3 bases and J by 1 base, with 6 bases between the two germline ends. CDR1 and CDR2 from the germline V gene are SNHLY and FYNNEI. There are 13 residues in the CDR3. The CDR3 is CASSERQNTEAFF. The CDR3 DNA follows: TGTGCCAGCAGTGAGAGGCAGAACACTGAAGCTTTCTTT.

The chain has TRBV5-1 and TRBJ2-7; the match to TRBD2 covers 15 bases. Unmatched junction bases numbered 9, after V lost 4 bases and J lost 7 bases. Germline-derived CDR1 and CDR2 are SGHRS and YFSETQ. The CDR3 runs 16 residues. The CDR3 coding sequence is TGCGCCAGCAGCCCCTGGGGACTAGCGGGAGGACGGGAGCAGTACTTC. Translating gives CASSPWGLAGGREQYF.